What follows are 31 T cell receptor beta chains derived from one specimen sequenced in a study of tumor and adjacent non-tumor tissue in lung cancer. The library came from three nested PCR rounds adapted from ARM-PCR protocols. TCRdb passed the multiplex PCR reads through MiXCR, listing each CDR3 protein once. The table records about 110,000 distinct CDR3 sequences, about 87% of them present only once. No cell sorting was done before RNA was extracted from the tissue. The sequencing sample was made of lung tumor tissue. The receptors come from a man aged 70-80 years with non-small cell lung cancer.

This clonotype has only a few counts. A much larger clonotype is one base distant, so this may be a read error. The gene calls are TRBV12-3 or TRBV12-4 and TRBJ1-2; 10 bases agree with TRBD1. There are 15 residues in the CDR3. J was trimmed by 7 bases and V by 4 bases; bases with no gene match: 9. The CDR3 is CASSSRRQGATGYTF. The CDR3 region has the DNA TGTGCCAGCAGTTCCCGACGACAGGGGGCGACTGGCTACACCTTC.

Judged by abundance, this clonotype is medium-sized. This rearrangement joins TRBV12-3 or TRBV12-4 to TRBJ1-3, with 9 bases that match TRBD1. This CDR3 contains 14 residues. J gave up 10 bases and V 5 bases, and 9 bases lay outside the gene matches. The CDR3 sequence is CASSGTGSSRTIYF. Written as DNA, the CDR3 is TGTGCCAGCAGTGGGACAGGGTCATCGCGGACCATATATTTT.

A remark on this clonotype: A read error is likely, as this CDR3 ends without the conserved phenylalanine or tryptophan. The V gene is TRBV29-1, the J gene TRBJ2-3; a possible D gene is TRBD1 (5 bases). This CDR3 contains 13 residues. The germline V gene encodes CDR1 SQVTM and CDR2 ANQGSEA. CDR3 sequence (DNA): TGCAGCGATGAAGGCTCAGGGAAAGATACGCAGTATTTA. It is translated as CSDEGSGKDTQYL.

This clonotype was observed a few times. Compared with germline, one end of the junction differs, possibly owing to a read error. CDR3 sequence (DNA): TGCAGTGTTGATAGAGTGTCTAGCACAGATACGCAGTATTTT. Translation: CSVDRVSSTDTQYF. The rearrangement joins TRBV29-1 to TRBJ2-3; D unclear. This CDR3 is built from 14 residues. Germline lookup yields CDR1 SQVTM and CDR2 ANQGSEA.

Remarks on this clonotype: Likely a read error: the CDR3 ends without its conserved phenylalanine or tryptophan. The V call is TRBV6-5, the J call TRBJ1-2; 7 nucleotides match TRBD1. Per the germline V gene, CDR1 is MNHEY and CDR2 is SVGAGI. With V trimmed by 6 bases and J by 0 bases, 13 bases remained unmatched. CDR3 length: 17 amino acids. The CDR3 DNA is TGTGCCAGCAGCCAATGTACAGGGGAAACCGCTAACTATGGCTACACCTTA. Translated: CASSQCTGETANYGYTL.

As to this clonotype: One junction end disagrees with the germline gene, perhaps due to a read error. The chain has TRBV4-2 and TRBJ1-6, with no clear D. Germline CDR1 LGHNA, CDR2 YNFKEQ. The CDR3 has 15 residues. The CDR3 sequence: CASSHLDWANSPLHF. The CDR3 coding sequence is TGCGCCAGCAGCCATCTCGACTGGGCGAATTCACCGCTCCACTTT.

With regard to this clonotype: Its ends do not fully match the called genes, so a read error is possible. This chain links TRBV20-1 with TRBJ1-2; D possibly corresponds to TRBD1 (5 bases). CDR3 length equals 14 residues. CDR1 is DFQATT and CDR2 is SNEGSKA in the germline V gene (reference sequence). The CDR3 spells CSVRSQGVDYGYTF. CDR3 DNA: TGCAGTGTTAGATCCCAGGGAGTAGACTATGGCTACACCTTC.

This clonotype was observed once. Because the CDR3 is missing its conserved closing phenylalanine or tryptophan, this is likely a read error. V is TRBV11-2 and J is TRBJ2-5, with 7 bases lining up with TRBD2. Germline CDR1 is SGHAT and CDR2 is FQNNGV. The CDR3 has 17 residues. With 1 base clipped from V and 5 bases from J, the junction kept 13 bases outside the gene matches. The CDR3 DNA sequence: TGTGCCAGCAGCTTAGGGACTAGTCGGGAATTCGGGGAGACCCAGTACTAC. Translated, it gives CASSLGTSREFGETQYY.

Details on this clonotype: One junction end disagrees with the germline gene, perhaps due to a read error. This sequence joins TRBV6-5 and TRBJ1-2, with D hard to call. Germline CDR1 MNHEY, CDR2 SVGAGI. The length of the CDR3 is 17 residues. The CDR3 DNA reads TGTGCCAGCAGTTACTTACGGGGTGGGCGAATCAACTATGGCTACACTTTC. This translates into CASSYLRGGRINYGYTF.

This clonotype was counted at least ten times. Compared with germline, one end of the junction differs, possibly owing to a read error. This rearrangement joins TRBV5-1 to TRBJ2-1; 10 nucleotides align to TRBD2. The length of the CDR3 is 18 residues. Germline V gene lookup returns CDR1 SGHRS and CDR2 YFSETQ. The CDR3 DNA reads TGCGCCAGCAGCTTGAATCCGGGACTAGCGCGAAACTACAATGAGCGGTTCTTC. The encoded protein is CASSLNPGLARNYNERFF.

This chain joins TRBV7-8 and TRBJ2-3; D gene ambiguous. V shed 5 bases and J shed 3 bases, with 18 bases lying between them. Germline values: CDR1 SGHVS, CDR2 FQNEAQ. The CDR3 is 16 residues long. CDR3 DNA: TGTGCCAGCAGCGCCTTTGTGGGGTCGCGGACAGATACGCAGTATTTT. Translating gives CASSAFVGSRTDTQYF.

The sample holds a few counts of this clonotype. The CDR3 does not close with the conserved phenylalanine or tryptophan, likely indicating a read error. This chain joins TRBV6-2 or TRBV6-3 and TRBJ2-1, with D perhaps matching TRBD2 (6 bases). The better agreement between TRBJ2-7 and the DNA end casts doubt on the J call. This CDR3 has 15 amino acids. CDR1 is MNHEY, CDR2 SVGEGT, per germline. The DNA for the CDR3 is TGTGCCAGCAGTCCGGGAGTAGGCAATACCAACGAGCAGTACATC. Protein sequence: CASSPGVGNTNEQYI.

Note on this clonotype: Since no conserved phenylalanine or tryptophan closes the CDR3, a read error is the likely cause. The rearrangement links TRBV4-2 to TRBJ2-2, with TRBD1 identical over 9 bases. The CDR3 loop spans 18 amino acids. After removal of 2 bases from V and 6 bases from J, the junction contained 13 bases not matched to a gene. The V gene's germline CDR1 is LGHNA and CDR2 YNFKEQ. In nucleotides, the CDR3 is TGTGCCAGCAGCCAAAAAAATTTACACAGGGGGCGCTCCGGGGAGCTGTTTTTA. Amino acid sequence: CASSQKNLHRGRSGELFL.

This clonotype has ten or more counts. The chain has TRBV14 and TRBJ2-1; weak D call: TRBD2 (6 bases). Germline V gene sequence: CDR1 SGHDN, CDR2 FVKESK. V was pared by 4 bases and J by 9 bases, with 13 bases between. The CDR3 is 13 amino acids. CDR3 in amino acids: CASSPNGGAEQFF. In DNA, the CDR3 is TGTGCCAGCAGCCCAAATGGCGGGGCTGAGCAGTTCTTC.

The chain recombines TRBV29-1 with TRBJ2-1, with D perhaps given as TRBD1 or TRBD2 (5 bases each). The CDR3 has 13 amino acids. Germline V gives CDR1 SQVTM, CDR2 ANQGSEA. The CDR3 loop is CTVEDLGVREQFF. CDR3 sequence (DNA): TGCACTGTTGAAGATCTGGGGGTTCGTGAGCAGTTCTTC.

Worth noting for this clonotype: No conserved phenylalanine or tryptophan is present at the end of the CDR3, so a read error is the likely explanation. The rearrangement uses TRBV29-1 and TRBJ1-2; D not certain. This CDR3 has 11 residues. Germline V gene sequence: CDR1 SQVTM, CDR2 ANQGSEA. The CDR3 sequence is CSVVDGYGYTI. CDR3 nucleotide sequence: TGCAGCGTTGTGGACGGTTATGGTTACACCATC.

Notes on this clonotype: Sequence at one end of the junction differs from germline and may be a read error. The CDR3 loop reads CNASHGTGNQSQHF. The CDR3 DNA reads as TGCAATGCTAGTCACGGGACGGGGAACCAGTCCCAGCATTTT. The rearrangement joins TRBV20-1 to TRBJ1-5; possibly TRBD1 for D (5 bases). This CDR3 comprises 14 residues. Germline CDR1 DFQATT, CDR2 SNEGSKA (reference sequence).

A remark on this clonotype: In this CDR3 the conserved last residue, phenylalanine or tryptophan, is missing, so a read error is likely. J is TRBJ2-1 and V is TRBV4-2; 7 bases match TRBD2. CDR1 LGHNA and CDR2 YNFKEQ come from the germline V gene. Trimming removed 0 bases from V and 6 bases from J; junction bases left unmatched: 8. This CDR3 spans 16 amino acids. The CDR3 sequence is CASSQDGQAGCNEQFL. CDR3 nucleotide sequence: TGTGCCAGCAGCCAAGATGGACAAGCGGGATGCAATGAGCAGTTCCTC.

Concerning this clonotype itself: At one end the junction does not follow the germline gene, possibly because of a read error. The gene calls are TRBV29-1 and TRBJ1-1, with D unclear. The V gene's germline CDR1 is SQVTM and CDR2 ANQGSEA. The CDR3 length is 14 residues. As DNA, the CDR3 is TGCAGCCTTGATGTTGGAGGCACGAACACTGAAGCTTTCTTT. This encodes CSLDVGGTNTEAFF.

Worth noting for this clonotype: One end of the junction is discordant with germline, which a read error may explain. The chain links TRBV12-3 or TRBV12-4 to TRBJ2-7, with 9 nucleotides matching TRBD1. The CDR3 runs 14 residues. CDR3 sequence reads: CVSSLDRGSYEQYF. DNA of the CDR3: TGTGTCAGCAGTTTGGACAGGGGATCCTACGAGCAGTACTTC.

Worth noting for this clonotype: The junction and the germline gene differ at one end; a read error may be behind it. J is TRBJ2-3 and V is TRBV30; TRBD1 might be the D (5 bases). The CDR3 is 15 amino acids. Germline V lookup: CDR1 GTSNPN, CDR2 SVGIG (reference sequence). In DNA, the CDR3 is TGTGGCTGGAGTCCCGTGACAGCTAGCACAGATACGCAGTATTTT. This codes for CGWSPVTASTDTQYF.

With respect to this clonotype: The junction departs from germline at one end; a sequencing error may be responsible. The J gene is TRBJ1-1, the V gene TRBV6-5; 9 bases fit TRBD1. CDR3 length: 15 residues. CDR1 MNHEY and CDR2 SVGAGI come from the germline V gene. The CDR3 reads CASRTGTGLVTEARF. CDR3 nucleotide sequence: TGTGCAAGCAGGACCGGGACAGGGTTGGTCACTGAAGCTCGCTTT.

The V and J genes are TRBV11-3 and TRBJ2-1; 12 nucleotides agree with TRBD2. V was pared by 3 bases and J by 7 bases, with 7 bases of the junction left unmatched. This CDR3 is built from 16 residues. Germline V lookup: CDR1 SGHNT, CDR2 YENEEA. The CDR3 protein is CASSLGSLAGGNEQFF. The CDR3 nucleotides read TGTGCCAGCAGCTTGGGTTCACTAGCGGGAGGAAATGAGCAGTTCTTC.

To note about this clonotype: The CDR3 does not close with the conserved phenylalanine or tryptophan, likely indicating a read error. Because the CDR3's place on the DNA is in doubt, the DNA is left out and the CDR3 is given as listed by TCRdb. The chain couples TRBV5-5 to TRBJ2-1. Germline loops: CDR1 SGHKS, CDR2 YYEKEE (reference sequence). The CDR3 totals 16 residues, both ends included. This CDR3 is CASSFFPGISYNEEFY.

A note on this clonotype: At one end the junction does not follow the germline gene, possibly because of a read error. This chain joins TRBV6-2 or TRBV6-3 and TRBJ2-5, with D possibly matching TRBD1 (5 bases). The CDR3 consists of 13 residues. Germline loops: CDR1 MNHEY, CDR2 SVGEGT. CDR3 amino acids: CVSNQGIPEAQYF. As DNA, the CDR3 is TGTGTCAGCAACCAGGGAATTCCAGAGGCCCAGTACTTC.

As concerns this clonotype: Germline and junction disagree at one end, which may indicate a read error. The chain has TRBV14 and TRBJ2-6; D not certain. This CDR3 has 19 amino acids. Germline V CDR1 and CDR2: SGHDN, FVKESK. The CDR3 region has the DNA TGTGCCAGTAGCCGCTTAAGTCAGGTGGCCAACTCTGGGGCCAACGTCCTGACTTTC. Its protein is CASSRLSQVANSGANVLTF.

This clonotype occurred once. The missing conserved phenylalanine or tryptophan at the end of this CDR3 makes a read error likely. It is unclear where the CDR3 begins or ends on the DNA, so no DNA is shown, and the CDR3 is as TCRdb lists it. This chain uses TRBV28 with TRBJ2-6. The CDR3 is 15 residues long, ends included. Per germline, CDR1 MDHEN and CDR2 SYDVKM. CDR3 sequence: CASSETYSGANLLTS.

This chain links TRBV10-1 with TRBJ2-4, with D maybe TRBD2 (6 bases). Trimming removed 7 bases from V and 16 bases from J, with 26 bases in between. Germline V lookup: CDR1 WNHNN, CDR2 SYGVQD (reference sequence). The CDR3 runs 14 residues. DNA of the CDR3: TGCGCCAGCACTGAATCGGGACTTGACGGCGTCCAATACTTC. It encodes CASTESGLDGVQYF.

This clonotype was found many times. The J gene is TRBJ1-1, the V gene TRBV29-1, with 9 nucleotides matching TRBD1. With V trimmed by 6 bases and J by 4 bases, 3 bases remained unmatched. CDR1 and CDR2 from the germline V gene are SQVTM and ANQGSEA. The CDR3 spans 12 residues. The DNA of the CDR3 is TGCAGCGTCTGGGGACAGGGCACTGAAGCTTTCTTT. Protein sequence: CSVWGQGTEAFF.

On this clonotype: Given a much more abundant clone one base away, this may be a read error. The CDR3 coding sequence is TGCAGTGCTAGAGTAGAGCTGGGGGACACAGATACGGAGTATTTT. Residues: CSARVELGDTDTEYF. The rearrangement uses TRBV20-1 and TRBJ2-3, with D perhaps matching TRBD1 (6 bases). The CDR3 runs 15 residues. The germline CDR1 and CDR2 sequences are DFQATT and SNEGSKA (reference sequence).

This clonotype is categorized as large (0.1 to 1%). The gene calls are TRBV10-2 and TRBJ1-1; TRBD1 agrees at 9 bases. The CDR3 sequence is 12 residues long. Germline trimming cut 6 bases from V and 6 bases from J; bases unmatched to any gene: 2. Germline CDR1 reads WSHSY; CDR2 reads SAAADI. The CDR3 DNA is TGCGCCAGCAGGGACAGGGGCGCTGAAGCTTTCTTT. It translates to CASRDRGAEAFF.